This T cell receptor beta chain was sequenced for a study of blood T cell repertoires in COVID-19. Turning to the study itself: Acute and convalescent COVID-19 samples came from the United States, Italy and Spain. Sources were T cells, B-cell-depleted T cells, or PBMCs; the material itself was cDNA or gDNA.

The length of the CDR3 is 16 residues. V trimming: 1 base; J trimming: 8 bases; junction bases outside the gene matches: 8. Germline loops: CDR1 SEHNR, CDR2 FQNEAQ (reference sequence). This clone was seen only a few times. Original analysis: Amplification of reference gene primers provided the estimated nucleated cell counts. Using immunoSEQ multiplex PCR, the repertoire was profiled, and TCRdb retains in-frame clones only, with some absent. The DNA gave D and trimming, while V, J and clone size come from that table. The sample records tens of thousands of clones, 85% being singletons. The sample comprised peripheral blood. The TCR was taken from a man in his sixties or seventies with acute or convalescent COVID-19. This rearrangement joins TRBV7-9 to TRBJ2-1; 10 bases match TRBD2. The CDR3 is CASSLGVASGGDEQFF. CDR3 DNA: TGTGCCAGCAGCTTAGGGGTTGCTAGCGGGGGTGATGAGCAGTTCTTC.